This is a list of T cell receptor beta chains from one sample in a study of T-cell memory formation after mild COVID-19. Using its own MiXCR run on the 5' RACE reads, TCRdb lists one record per CDR3 protein. The table records hundreds of thousands of distinct CDR3 sequences, roughly 14% of them present only once. Specimen: PBMCs or a T cell subset sorted from them (not recorded which). The receptors stem from a young man who had mild COVID-19 (a few samples of this study predate the infection). Cell type and time point are not known. Both conserved end residues are part of each CDR3. The D gene is left open where the match is weak. Part of the rows lack a size; the others show once, few, many or a class for expanded clones.

V: TRBV5-1
J: TRBJ1-4
D: .
size: many
CDR3: CASSVSHSGLGEKLFF
DNA: TGCGCCAGCAGCGTATCTCACTCGGGGCTGGGTGAAAAACTGTTTTTT

V: TRBV18
J: TRBJ2-7
D: .
size: .
CDR3: CASSPDSWVDEQYF
DNA: TGTGCCAGCTCACCGGACAGTTGGGTCGACGAGCAGTACTTC

V: TRBV5-1
J: TRBJ2-7
D: TRBD2
size: many
CDR3: CASSLAGRSYEQYF
DNA: TGCGCCAGCAGCTTGGCCGGGAGGTCCTACGAGCAGTACTTC

V: TRBV2
J: TRBJ1-3
D: .
size: .
CDR3: CASSPSQGGNTIYF
DNA: TGTGCCAGCAGTCCTTCGCAGGGAGGAAACACCATATATTTT

V: TRBV10-3
J: TRBJ2-3
D: .
size: many
CDR3: CASLRGGATDTQYF
DNA: TGTGCCAGCCTCCGAGGGGGGGCTACAGATACGCAGTATTTT

V: TRBV6-2/TRBV6-3
J: TRBJ2-1
D: .
size: many
CDR3: CASRPPSGEQFF
DNA: TGTGCCAGCAGACCACCCTCAGGAGAGCAGTTCTTC

V: TRBV20-1
J: TRBJ2-5
D: .
size: few
CDR3: CSAQRAGQETQYF
DNA: TGCAGTGCTCAAAGGGCGGGGCAGGAGACCCAGTACTTC

V: TRBV5-1
J: TRBJ2-7
D: TRBD1
size: once
CDR3: CASRTGTGGWEQYF
DNA: TGCGCCAGCAGAACCGGGACAGGGGGATGGGAGCAGTACTTC

V: TRBV4-3
J: TRBJ2-2
D: .
size: .
CDR3: CASSFEGRELFF
DNA: TGCGCCAGCAGTTTCGAGGGCAGGGAGCTGTTTTTT

V: TRBV5-1
J: TRBJ1-2
D: TRBD1
size: .
CDR3: CASSEGQGDANYGYTF
DNA: TGCGCCAGCAGCGAGGGACAGGGTGATGCTAACTATGGCTACACCTTC

V: TRBV7-2
J: TRBJ2-1
D: TRBD2
size: .
CDR3: CASSSLAGGPREQFF
DNA: TGTGCCAGCAGCTCGCTAGCGGGGGGGCCCCGAGAGCAGTTCTTC

V: TRBV3-1
J: TRBJ2-5
D: .
size: few
CDR3: CASSQGLAQGAQYF
DNA: TGTGCCAGCAGCCAAGGGTTGGCACAGGGTGCCCAGTACTTC

V: TRBV27
J: TRBJ2-1
D: TRBD2
size: .
CDR3: CASSLWSGGRHNEQFF
DNA: TGTGCCAGCAGTTTATGGAGCGGGGGCCGCCACAATGAGCAGTTCTTC

V: TRBV12-3/TRBV12-4
J: TRBJ1-1
D: TRBD1
size: .
CDR3: CASSSLTGPSEAFF
DNA: TGTGCCAGCAGTTCTTTGACAGGGCCGAGTGAAGCTTTCTTT

V: TRBV7-2
J: TRBJ2-5
D: .
size: .
CDR3: CASSLKGAKTQYF
DNA: TGTGCCAGCAGCTTAAAAGGCGCTAAGACCCAGTACTTC

V: TRBV5-1
J: TRBJ1-4
D: TRBD1
size: few
CDR3: CASSFGDRDHEKLFF
DNA: TGCGCCAGCAGCTTTGGGGACAGGGACCATGAAAAACTGTTTTTT

V: TRBV5-1
J: TRBJ2-3
D: TRBD2
size: many
CDR3: CASSSLSGGLTDTQYF
DNA: TGCGCCAGCAGCTCGCTTAGCGGGGGCCTCACAGATACGCAGTATTTT

V: TRBV11-2
J: TRBJ2-7
D: .
size: .
CDR3: CASSHRQRPYEQYF
DNA: TGTGCCAGCAGCCACCGACAGAGACCCTACGAGCAGTACTTC

V: TRBV6-1
J: TRBJ1-5
D: .
size: many
CDR3: CASSSPGGYSNQPQHF
DNA: TGTGCCAGCAGTAGCCCTGGGGGATATAGCAATCAGCCCCAGCATTTT

V: TRBV3-1
J: TRBJ2-7
D: .
size: .
CDR3: CASSLQGIRSYEQYF
DNA: TGTGCCAGCAGCCTACAGGGAATTCGATCCTACGAGCAGTACTTC